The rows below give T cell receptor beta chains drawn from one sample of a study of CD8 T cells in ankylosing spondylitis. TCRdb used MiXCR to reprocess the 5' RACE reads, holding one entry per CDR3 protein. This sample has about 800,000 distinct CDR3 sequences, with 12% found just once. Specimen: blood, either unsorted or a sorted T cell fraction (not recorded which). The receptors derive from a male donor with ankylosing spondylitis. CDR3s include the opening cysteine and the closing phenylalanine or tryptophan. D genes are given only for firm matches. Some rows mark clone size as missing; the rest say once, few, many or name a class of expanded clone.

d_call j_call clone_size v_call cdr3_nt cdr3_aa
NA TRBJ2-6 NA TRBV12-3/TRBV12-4 TGTGCCAGCAGTCTCTATACAGGGTTTGGGGCCAACGTCCTGACTTTC CASSLYTGFGANVLTF
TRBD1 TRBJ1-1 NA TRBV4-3 TGCGCCAGCAGCCTTGGGACAGGGATTAGGGCTGAAGCTTTCTTT CASSLGTGIRAEAFF
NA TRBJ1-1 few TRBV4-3 TGCGCCAGCAGCCAAGGGGCATTAATGAACACTGAAGCTTTCTTT CASSQGALMNTEAFF
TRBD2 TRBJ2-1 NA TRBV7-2 TGTGCCAGCAGCTTAAGGCTAGCGGGGACTGACCAACCCCCGTTCTTC CASSLRLAGTDQPPFF
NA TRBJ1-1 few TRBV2 TGTGCCAGCAGTCGGAGTTCGGTAAGGGGCACTGAAGCTTTCTTT CASSRSSVRGTEAFF
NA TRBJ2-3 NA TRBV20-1 TGCAGTGCTAGAGATCAACAGGCCAGCGGTACGCAGTATTTT CSARDQQASGTQYF
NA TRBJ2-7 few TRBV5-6 TGTGCCAGCAGCTTGGGAAGGGGTCGGGAAGGGGTTGTGCAGTACTTC CASSLGRGREGVVQYF
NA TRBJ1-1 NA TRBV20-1 TGCAGTGCTAACCGGGCAGGGGCTATGAACACTGAAGCTTTCTTT CSANRAGAMNTEAFF
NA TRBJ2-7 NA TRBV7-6 TGTGCCAGCAGCTTACGGGGTAGGAACGGTTACGAGCAGTACTTC CASSLRGRNGYEQYF
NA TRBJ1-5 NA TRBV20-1 TGCAGTGCTAGAGAGGGGAGAGGCAATCAGCCCCAGCATTTT CSAREGRGNQPQHF
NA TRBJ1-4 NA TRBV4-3 TGCGCCAGCAGCCAAGATTGGGGGAATGAGGAAAAACTGTTTTTT CASSQDWGNEEKLFF
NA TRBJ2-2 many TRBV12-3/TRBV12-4 TGTGCCAGCAGTCCCCGGAGGGCCAACGGGGAGCTGTTTTTT CASSPRRANGELFF
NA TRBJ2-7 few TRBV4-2 TGTGCCAGCAGCCAAGACGGCTATTACGAGCAGTACTTC CASSQDGYYEQYF
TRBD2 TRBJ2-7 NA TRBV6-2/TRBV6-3 TGTGCCAGCAGCGGGGGGACTAGCGGGAGGTCTGGCGAGCAGTACTTC CASSGGTSGRSGEQYF
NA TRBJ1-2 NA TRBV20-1 TGCAGTGCTAGGGGGGCCGTTATTAACTATGGCTACACCTTC CSARGAVINYGYTF
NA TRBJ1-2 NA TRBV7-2 TGTGCCAGCAGCGGCCAGTGGGGGGTCGGGGGCTACACCTTC CASSGQWGVGGYTF
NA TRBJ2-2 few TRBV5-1 TGCGCCAGCAGCTCCCAAACCCCCTCAACTGCCGGGGAGCTGTTTTTT CASSSQTPSTAGELFF
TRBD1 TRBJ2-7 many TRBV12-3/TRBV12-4 TGTGCCAGCAGTCTGGACAGGGACCACGAGCAGTACTTC CASSLDRDHEQYF
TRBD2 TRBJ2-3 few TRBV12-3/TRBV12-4 TGTGCCAGCAGTTCCAGACTAGCGGGAGGGGCAGATACGCAGTATTTT CASSSRLAGGADTQYF
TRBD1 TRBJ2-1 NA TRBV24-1 TGTGCCACCAGTGATCCGACAGGGCGGGATGAGCAGTTCTTC CATSDPTGRDEQFF
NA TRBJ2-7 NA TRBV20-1 TGCAGTGCTACCCACCCACGGGGAAACTCCTACGAGCAGTACTTC CSATHPRGNSYEQYF
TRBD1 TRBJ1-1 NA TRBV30 TGTGCCTGGAGTGGACAGGGTTTTGAAGCTTTCTTT CAWSGQGFEAFF
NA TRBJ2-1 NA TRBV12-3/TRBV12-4 TGTGCCAGCAGCTGGACCCCCGGTGAGCAGTTCTTC CASSWTPGEQFF